One and the same sample provided the 19 T cell receptor beta chains below, sequenced in a study of naive and memory T cell subsets (dated by TCRdb to about 2017). Library method: UMI-ligation and nested PCR. The sequencer was an Illumina MiSeq. The beta constant-region primer consisted of an equimolar mixture of two oligonucleotides that together covered TRBC1 and TRBC2. The public reads were reprocessed in TCRdb via fastp at Q25 and MiXCR, keeping in-frame beta chains. Duplicate CDR3 protein sequences are folded into a single record with the most common DNA and genes. The table for this sample lists roughly 31,000 distinct CDR3 sequences; about 10% of them were counted only once. Roughly a sixth of the sample belongs to the ten largest clones. The sequenced sample consisted of effector memory CD4+ T cells from blood. The sample's cell subset or site, from its label and the paper: effector memory, CD45RA- CD27-. These receptors were obtained from a human donor in good health.

This clonotype was picked up many times. The rearrangement links TRBV4-2 to TRBJ2-5; D ambiguous. The length of the CDR3 is 16 residues. Germline CDR1 LGHNA, CDR2 YNFKEQ. V was trimmed by 4 bases and J by 3 bases, leaving 18 bases between them. This CDR3 is CASSPRPNVAEETQYF. DNA for the CDR3: TGTGCCAGCAGCCCGCGCCCGAATGTGGCGGAAGAGACCCAGTACTTC.

This clonotype occurred many times. The V call is TRBV11-2, the J call TRBJ2-3, with TRBD1 matching over 10 bases. This CDR3 region has 17 residues. The junction had 8 bases not matched to a gene; V was cut back by 2 bases and J by 3 bases. Germline lookup yields CDR1 SGHAT and CDR2 FQNNGV. Written as DNA, the CDR3 is TGTGCCAGCAGCTTAAGTATATGGACAGGGGGGACAGATACGCAGTATTTT. Its protein is CASSLSIWTGGTDTQYF. Full variable domain (remainder filled in from reference TRBV11-2 and TRBJ2-3): EAGVAQSPRYKIIEKRQSVAFWCNPISGHATLYWYQQILGQGPKLLIQFQNNGVVDDSQLPKDRFSAERLKGVDSTLKIQPAKLEDSAVYLCASSLSIWTGGTDTQYFGPGTRLTVL.

The chain couples TRBV4-1 to TRBJ2-3, with TRBD2 identical over 10 bases. CDR1 and CDR2 from the germline V gene are MGHRA and YSYEKL. The ends lost 2 bases at V and 0 bases at J; junction bases unmatched: 5. This CDR3 contains 17 residues. The CDR3 DNA reads as TGCGCCAGCAGCCAACTAGCGGGGGACCCTAGCACAGATACGCAGTATTTT. Amino acids: CASSQLAGDPSTDTQYF.

This clonotype showed up just a few times. This chain uses TRBV3-1 with TRBJ1-2; possibly TRBD1 for D (6 bases). Germline lookup yields CDR1 LGHDT and CDR2 YNNKEL (reference sequence). V lost 0 bases and J 6 bases, leaving 14 bases between the germline ends. The CDR3 is 15 residues long. In DNA, the CDR3 is TGTGCCAGCAGCCAAGATTCCAGGGGTTCTCATGGCTACACCTTC. Its protein is CASSQDSRGSHGYTF.

The V gene is TRBV29-1, the J gene TRBJ1-2, with 8 positions matching TRBD1. CDR1 SQVTM and CDR2 ANQGSEA come from the germline V gene. V was clipped by 4 bases and J by 1 base; unmatched bases: 2. CDR3 length: 13 residues. CDR3 in amino acids: CSVGQGFNYGYTF. In DNA form, the CDR3 reads TGCAGCGTTGGACAGGGGTTTAACTATGGCTACACCTTC.

V is TRBV5-6 and J is TRBJ2-7; 7 positions agree with TRBD2. The CDR3 length is 13 residues. CDR1 and CDR2 from the germline V gene are SGHDT and YYEEEE. V gave up 0 bases and J gave up 7 bases; unmatched junction bases: 4. CDR3 DNA: TGTGCCAGCAGCTTGGGGACTAGACTGGAGCAGTACTTC. Its translation is CASSLGTRLEQYF. Looking up the rest from reference TRBV5-6 and TRBJ2-7 gives the full variable domain: DAGVTQSPTHLIKTRGQQVTLRCSPKSGHDTVSWYQQALGQGPQFIFQYYEEEERQRGNFPDRFSGHQFPNYSSELNVNALLLGDSALYLCASSLGTRLEQYFGPGTRLTVT.

The chain has TRBV21-1 and TRBJ2-7; the table's D call of TRBD1 was not tested on the DNA. TRBV21-1 is labeled a pseudogene. The CDR3 covers 16 residues. The CDR3 protein is CASSPRRDRGLYEQYF. The CDR3 coding sequence is TGTGCCAGCAGCCCTAGGAGAGACAGGGGGCTTTACGAGCAGTACTTC.

In its sample, this clonotype was seen many times. The chain couples TRBV4-3 to TRBJ2-1; 9 bases fit TRBD1. V lost 3 bases to trimming and J lost 10 bases; unmatched junction nucleotides: 7. Germline CDR1 LGHNA, CDR2 YSLEER. The CDR3 extends over 14 amino acids. The CDR3 bases are TGCGCCAGCAGCCACGCCAACACAGGGGGCGAGCAGTTCTTC. It codes for CASSHANTGGEQFF.

This clonotype was counted between two and nine times. V usage is TRBV18 and J usage is TRBJ2-1; 7 nucleotides agree with TRBD1. V shed 3 bases, J shed 8 bases, and the junction held 7 bases outside the gene matches. The CDR3 extends over 14 amino acids. Germline CDR1 and CDR2: KGHSH and LQKENI. The CDR3 DNA sequence: TGTGCCAGCTCACCCTTACAGGGGCGCGATGAGCAGTTCTTC. Protein: CASSPLQGRDEQFF.

This clonotype appeared many times. The rearrangement links TRBV7-8 to TRBJ1-5; no firm D call. The CDR3 sequence is 13 residues long. Germline loops: CDR1 SGHVS, CDR2 FQNEAQ. Trimming removed 5 bases from V and 2 bases from J, with 7 bases in between. Here the CDR3 DNA reads TGTGCCAGCAGCAAGGGAGGCAATCAGCCCCAGCATTTT. Translating it yields CASSKGGNQPQHF. The entire variable domain, with the rest obtained from reference TRBV7-8 and TRBJ1-5, is as follows: GAGVSQSPRYKVAKRGQDVALRCDPISGHVSLFWYQQALGQGPEFLTYFQNEAQLDKSGLPSDRFFAERPEGSVSTLKIQRTQQEDSAVYLCASSKGGNQPQHFGDGTRLSIL.

This clonotype was picked up many times. The chain uses TRBV7-3 and TRBJ1-5; D gene ambiguous. CDR3 length equals 13 residues. From germline, CDR1 is SGHTA and CDR2 FQGTGA. V lost 1 base and J lost 3, with 4 bases in between. CDR3 residues: CASSLNANQPQHF. The CDR3 nucleotides are TGTGCCAGCAGCTTAAACGCCAATCAGCCCCAGCATTTT.

The chain combines TRBV7-9 with TRBJ2-7; 7 nucleotides line up with TRBD1. The CDR3 is made up of 16 amino acids. V gave up 5 bases and J gave up 3 bases; unmatched junction bases: 13. Per the germline V gene, CDR1 is SEHNR and CDR2 is FQNEAQ (reference sequence). This chain's CDR3 is CASSPHPRTGLYEQYF. CDR3 nucleotides: TGTGCCAGCAGCCCACACCCAAGGACAGGTCTCTACGAGCAGTACTTC.

This clonotype was found a few times. The chain employs TRBV7-9 and TRBJ2-2; TRBD2 aligns across 7 bases. CDR3 size: 17 residues. The junction had 17 bases not matched to a gene; V was cut back by 7 bases and J by 6 bases. Germline V CDR1 and CDR2: SEHNR, FQNEAQ (reference sequence). The CDR3: CASTLGSGGSGAGELFF. The CDR3, as DNA: TGTGCCAGCACCCTAGGAAGTGGCGGGAGTGGGGCCGGGGAGCTGTTTTTT.

Comment on this clonotype: A much larger clone differs by one base, so this may be a read error. This chain links TRBV12-3 or TRBV12-4 with TRBJ2-1; unclear D gene. V was cut by 5 bases and J by 0 bases, with 11 bases left in between. The CDR3 is made up of 15 amino acids. The CDR3 region is CASSPSSSSYNEQFF. As DNA, the CDR3 is TGTGCCAGCAGTCCAAGCTCGAGCTCCTACAATGAGCAGTTCTTC.

This clonotype was counted ten times or more. This chain connects TRBV7-2 to TRBJ2-1; a weak D match, TRBD2 (6 bases). Germline lookup yields CDR1 SGHTA and CDR2 FQGNSA. The CDR3 totals 17 residues. Trimming cost V 0 bases and J 2 bases, with 14 bases left between them. CDR3 nucleotides: TGTGCCAGCAGCTTAGCCGCCGGGGGTTGGGCCTACAATGAGCAGTTCTTC. It is translated as CASSLAAGGWAYNEQFF.

The chain combines TRBV7-8 with TRBJ2-1; 9 bases fit TRBD2. V lost 3 bases to trimming and J lost 7 bases; unmatched junction nucleotides: 13. CDR1 SGHVS and CDR2 FQNEAQ come from the germline V gene. The CDR3 totals 17 residues. The CDR3 bases are TGTGCCAGCAGCTTCACGGGCTTTAGCGGGGGTCGGAATGAGCAGTTCTTC. Protein sequence: CASSFTGFSGGRNEQFF.

In this sample, this clonotype turned up a few times. The rearrangement uses TRBV28 and TRBJ1-5; tentatively, D is TRBD1 (5 bases). This CDR3 comprises 19 residues. Germline V CDR1 and CDR2: MDHEN, SYDVKM. Trimming cost V 2 bases and J 0 bases, with 20 bases left between them. DNA for the CDR3: TGTGCCAGCAGTTTAATTGGGGGGGTTGCGCGATATAGCAATCAGCCCCAGCATTTT. Encoded protein: CASSLIGGVARYSNQPQHF. Supplemented by reference TRBV28 and TRBJ1-5, the full variable domain reads DVKVTQSSRYLVKRTGEKVFLECVQDMDHENMFWYRQDPGLGLRLIYFSYDVKMKEKGDIPEGYSVSREKKERFSLILESASTNQTSMYLCASSLIGGVARYSNQPQHFGDGTRLSIL.

This chain links TRBV28 with TRBJ2-7, with D unresolved. Deletions cut 4 bases from V and 3 bases from J, with 10 bases between. Germline assignment: CDR1 MDHEN and CDR2 SYDVKM. The length of the CDR3 is 13 residues. For the CDR3, the DNA is TGTGCCAGCAGTTACAGCCGAAACTACGAGCAGTACTTC. Translated, it gives CASSYSRNYEQYF.

This clonotype was seen repeatedly, ten times or more. V usage is TRBV29-1 and J usage is TRBJ2-3, with 11 bases identical to TRBD2. Germline values: CDR1 SQVTM, CDR2 ANQGSEA. CDR3 size: 13 residues. The ends lost 3 bases at V and 7 bases at J; junction bases unmatched: 3. The CDR3 nucleotides read TGCAGCGTTGAGGCTAGCGGGGGGAATACGCAGTATTTT. This codes for CSVEASGGNTQYF.